The rows below give T cell receptor beta chains drawn from one sample of a study of human T cells and chemical hapten exposure. TCRdb re-called the RACE reads with MiXCR, one entry per CDR3 protein. Of more than 80,000 distinct CDR3 sequences in the sample, 10% to 15% were seen once. Sequenced here: whole blood, sampled in connection with sensitization to the hapten diphenylcyclopropenone (DPC). The receptors here all came from a woman in her forties or fifties with alopecia areata. Some clones in this sample may be carry-over from other donors' samples. The CDR3 runs from the conserved cysteine through the conserved F or W. D genes are given only for firm matches. Part of the rows lack a size; the others show once, few, many or a class for expanded clones.

NA	few	TRBJ1-4	15	TRBV6-5	TGTGCCAGCAGTTCGGTCGGGGGTTTAAATGAAAAACTGTTTTTT	CASSSVGGLNEKLFF
NA	NA	TRBJ1-1	12	TRBV20-1	TGCAGTGCTACTTTGATGAGCACTGAAGCTTTCTTT	CSATLMSTEAFF
NA	many	TRBJ1-3	12	TRBV29-1	TGCAGCGCTGGGACACTGGGAAACACCATATATTTT	CSAGTLGNTIYF
TRBD1	NA	TRBJ2-6	15	TRBV7-9	TGTGCCAGCAGTCGACAGGGCTCTGGGGCCAACGTCCTGACTTTC	CASSRQGSGANVLTF
TRBD2	many	TRBJ2-7	14	TRBV7-9	TGTGCCAGCAGCTTCCCTAGCGGGATCTACGAGCAGTACTTC	CASSFPSGIYEQYF
NA	few	TRBJ2-5	17	TRBV21-1	TGTGCCAGCAGCACCCAGACGCTAGCGGTGTTCAAGGGGGCCCAGTACTTC	CASSTQTLAVFKGAQYF
NA	few	TRBJ1-6	14	TRBV12-3/TRBV12-4	TGTGCCAGCAGCCTCACAAGGGGAAATTCACCCCTCCACTTT	CASSLTRGNSPLHF
NA	NA	TRBJ2-2	15	TRBV7-6	TGTGCCAGCAGCTTAGCCGGGACATGGTTCCGGGAGCTGTTTTTT	CASSLAGTWFRELFF
NA	NA	TRBJ1-1	9	TRBV29-1	TGCAGCGTTGAACGAGAAGCTTTCTTT	CSVEREAFF
NA	NA	TRBJ2-7	14	TRBV7-9	TGTGCCAGCACACGGGGGAATAGCGGCTACGAGCAGTACTTC	CASTRGNSGYEQYF
NA	many	TRBJ2-2	16	TRBV24-1	TGTGCCACCAGTGATCCCGGGACGGCGAACACCGGGGAGCTGTTTTTT	CATSDPGTANTGELFF
NA	few	TRBJ1-1	15	TRBV18	TGTGCCAGCTCACCGGGGTCGGGGGTGAACACTGAAGCTTTCTTT	CASSPGSGVNTEAFF
NA	NA	TRBJ1-3	14	TRBV7-9	TGTGCCAGCAGCCCCGAGGGCTCTGGAAACACCATATATTTT	CASSPEGSGNTIYF
NA	NA	TRBJ1-1	12	TRBV11-2	TGTGCCAGCAGCTTATGGACAGCTGAAGCTTTCTTT	CASSLWTAEAFF
TRBD1	NA	TRBJ2-7	15	TRBV7-2	TGTGCCAGCAGCTTAGGTCCAGGGGGCCCCTACGAGCAGTACTTC	CASSLGPGGPYEQYF
NA	few	TRBJ1-1	12	TRBV28	TGTGCCAGCAGTCACCCAGACAGTGAAGCTTTCTTT	CASSHPDSEAFF
NA	few	TRBJ2-1	13	TRBV14	TGTGCCAGCAGCCTAAGCATGCTATATGAGCAGTTCTTC	CASSLSMLYEQFF
NA	medium-sized	TRBJ2-6	13	TRBV7-2	TGTGCCAGCAGATTCTCTGGGGCCAACGTCCTGACTTTC	CASRFSGANVLTF
NA	many	TRBJ1-1	14	TRBV29-1	TGCAGCGTGAACGTGGGCACAGGGCGGACTGAAGCTTTCTTT	CSVNVGTGRTEAFF
TRBD2	few	TRBJ2-7	14	TRBV20-1	TGCAGTGCTGCAAGGCCTAGCGGCACCTACGAGCAGTACTTC	CSAARPSGTYEQYF
TRBD1	NA	TRBJ1-2	14	TRBV29-1	TGCAGCGTCGGGGACAGACTTACTAACTATGGCTACACCTTC	CSVGDRLTNYGYTF
TRBD2	NA	TRBJ2-1	16	TRBV2	TGTGCCAGCAGTGAAAAAGCGGGGGGAACCTACAATGAGCAGTTCTTC	CASSEKAGGTYNEQFF
TRBD1	many	TRBJ2-7	15	TRBV29-1	TGCAGCGTTGAAGCGTGGGACAGGGGCTCCTACGAGCAGTACTTC	CSVEAWDRGSYEQYF
NA	few	TRBJ2-6	14	TRBV5-6	TGTGCCAGCAGCGCCACATCTGGGGCCAACGTCCTGACTTTC	CASSATSGANVLTF
NA	many	TRBJ2-2	15	TRBV12-3/TRBV12-4	TGTGCCAGCAGTTTTACGGGGGGCGTCACCGGGGAGCTGTTTTTT	CASSFTGGVTGELFF
NA	many	TRBJ1-1	16	TRBV6-5	TGTGCCAGCAGCGCTCCGAATCGTTATTTGGTAGCTGAAGCTTTCTTT	CASSAPNRYLVAEAFF
NA	many	TRBJ2-3	11	TRBV6-2/TRBV6-3	TGTGCCGCGAGCCAGGCGGATACGCAGTATTTT	CAASQADTQYF
NA	few	TRBJ1-2	14	TRBV5-4	TGTGCCAGCAGCGGGCGGACCGGGGGTCATGGCTACACCTTC	CASSGRTGGHGYTF
NA	NA	TRBJ2-1	8	TRBV4-2	TGTGCCAGCACCTCGCAGTTCTTC	CASTSQFF
TRBD1	many	TRBJ2-2	14	TRBV20-1	TGCAGTGCTTGGGACAGGGGTACGGGCGGGGAGCTGTTTTTT	CSAWDRGTGGELFF
NA	NA	TRBJ1-4	15	TRBV2	TGTGCCAGCAGTGAACAGGAGAGGGCACGGGAAAAACTGTTTTTT	CASSEQERAREKLFF
NA	NA	TRBJ2-7	13	TRBV28	TGTGCCAGCAGTTTAACAGGACGGGGCGAGCAGTACTTC	CASSLTGRGEQYF
NA	NA	TRBJ1-1	13	TRBV4-1	TGCGCCAGTAAAACCGGGGCCGAGGGGCGAGCTTTCTTT	CASKTGAEGRAFF
TRBD2	NA	TRBJ2-1	15	TRBV5-4	TGTGCCAGCAGCCGAATGGGACTAGCGACCAATGAGCAGTTCTTC	CASSRMGLATNEQFF
TRBD1	few	TRBJ2-2	16	TRBV5-4	TGTGCCAGCAGCTTGGCCGGGACAGGGGGAGGAGGGGAGCTGTTTTTT	CASSLAGTGGGGELFF
NA	few	TRBJ2-1	12	TRBV5-1	TGCGCCAGCAGCTTGGTTACCAATGAGCAGTTCTTC	CASSLVTNEQFF
TRBD1	many	TRBJ1-2	15	TRBV7-8	TGTGCCAGCAGCTCCCGACAGGGGGCGAACTATGGCTACACCTTC	CASSSRQGANYGYTF
TRBD1	NA	TRBJ2-1	13	TRBV5-1	TGCGCCAGCAGGCCGGGACAGGGAAATGAGCAGTTCTTC	CASRPGQGNEQFF
NA	few	TRBJ1-2	16	TRBV4-3	TGCGCCAGCAGCCGATCCATAGATCCTATGGCTAACGGCTACACCTTC	CASSRSIDPMANGYTF
NA	NA	TRBJ2-7	12	TRBV2	TGTGCCAGCAGTGGCAGCTCCTACGAGCAGTACTTC	CASSGSSYEQYF